The 27 T cell receptor beta chains given below trace back to one sample, sequenced in a study of tumor and adjacent non-tumor tissue in lung cancer. No cell sorting was done before RNA was extracted from the tissue. The normal lung tissue was taken more than 3 cm from the tumor edge. Three rounds of nested PCR, following a modified ARM-PCR protocol, produced the TCRbeta library. One entry per CDR3 protein, called by TCRdb with MiXCR from the multiplex PCR reads. The sample has some 70,000 distinct CDR3 sequences, about two thirds seen once. The sample taken for sequencing was distant non-tumor lung tissue. The receptors derive from a woman aged 45-65 years with non-small cell lung cancer.

About this clonotype: At one boundary the junction diverges from the germline segment, which might be a read error. The V call is TRBV20-1, the J call TRBJ2-1, with 12 bases fitting TRBD2. Germline CDR1 is DFQATT and CDR2 is SNEGSKA (reference sequence). CDR3 length: 16 residues. The CDR3 reads CCARTSGGSTYNEQFF. The CDR3, as DNA: TGCTGTGCGAGAACTAGCGGGGGGAGCACCTACAATGAGCAGTTCTTC.

With regard to this clonotype: This may be a read error, as it is one base from a much larger clone. This chain links TRBV6-6 with TRBJ1-6; D gene unclear. Germline V gene lookup returns CDR1 MNHNY and CDR2 SVGAGI (reference sequence). This CDR3 comprises 13 residues. CDR3: CGSSYSNNSPLHF. The CDR3 DNA reads as TGTGGCAGCAGTTACTCGAATAATTCACCCCTCCACTTT.

As for this clonotype: One end of the junction fails to match germline, which may point to a read error. V gene TRBV28 combines with J gene TRBJ2-7, with D unclear. The CDR3 length is 13 residues. CDR1 is MDHEN and CDR2 is SYDVKM in the germline V gene. The CDR3 DNA reads as TGTGCTAGCAGCCGGGTCCATGGTCGCGAGCAGTACTTC. Protein: CASSRVHGREQYF.

A remark on this clonotype: This may be a read error, as it is one base from a much larger clone. J is TRBJ2-5 and V is TRBV6-1; D remains ambiguous. Between the trimmed V and J ends, which lost 7 bases and 0 bases, there was a span of 12 bases. Germline loops: CDR1 MNHNS, CDR2 SASEGT. The CDR3 spans 14 residues. The CDR3 reads CASITPKYQETQYF. The CDR3 coding sequence is TGTGCCAGCATAACACCCAAGTACCAAGAGACCCAGTACTTC.

On this clonotype itself: Relative to the germline gene, one junction end is altered; a read error may explain this. V is TRBV20-1 and J is TRBJ2-2, with TRBD1 identical over 7 bases. The CDR3 spans 15 residues. Germline CDR1 is DFQATT and CDR2 is SNEGSKA (reference sequence). This CDR3 reads CNARTSTGSTGELFF. For the CDR3, the DNA is TGCAATGCTAGAACCTCGACAGGGAGCACTGGGGAGCTGTTTTTT.

This clonotype was seen more than once but under ten times. The V and J genes are TRBV12-3 or TRBV12-4 and TRBJ2-1, with a weak D call TRBD2 (6 bases). This CDR3 is 13 amino acids long. The ends were cut back, 6 bases at V and 12 bases at J, with 18 bases in the middle. CDR3 residues: CASRTAGTSRQFF. The CDR3 bases are TGTGCCAGCAGAACCGCCGGGACTTCGAGGCAGTTCTTC.

This clonotype appeared many times. The V gene is TRBV20-1, the J gene TRBJ2-5; D perhaps matches TRBD1 (5 bases). Germline V gene lookup returns CDR1 DFQATT and CDR2 SNEGSKA (reference sequence). V was clipped by 4 bases and J by 2 bases, with 14 bases between them. The CDR3 has 14 residues. In DNA, the CDR3 is TGCAGTGCTACGGTTCACAAGGGGCAAGAGACCCAGTACTTC. This sequence encodes CSATVHKGQETQYF.

This clonotype has more than one count but fewer than ten. One base away lies a much larger clone, so this may be a sequencing read error. The CDR3 ends on some other residue instead of the conserved phenylalanine or tryptophan, so this is likely a read error. V gene TRBV20-1 combines with J gene TRBJ2-7; 10 bases map to TRBD1. This CDR3 region has 13 residues. V trimming: 5 bases; J trimming: 7 bases; junction bases outside the gene matches: 8. In germline, CDR1 is DFQATT, CDR2 SNEGSKA (reference sequence). In nucleotides, the CDR3 is TGCAGTGCTCCTCCCGGGACAGGGGCAGAGCAGTACTCC. Translation: CSAPPGTGAEQYS.

Regarding this clonotype: Germline is not matched at one junction end, which may reflect a read error. This chain joins TRBV6-2 or TRBV6-3 and TRBJ2-7; 11 nucleotides line up with TRBD2. The germline gives CDR1 MNHEY, CDR2 SVGEGT. The CDR3 sequence is 15 residues long. The CDR3 DNA sequence: TGTGCCAGCGGATTCGTTACTAGCGGGAGTTACGAGCAGTATTTC. Its protein is CASGFVTSGSYEQYF.

This clonotype was recorded many times. V gene TRBV6-2 or TRBV6-3 combines with J gene TRBJ2-7, with D uncertain. The V and J ends lost 2 bases and 3 bases respectively, with 8 bases between them. Looked up from germline, CDR1 is MNHEY and CDR2 is SVGEGT. CDR3 size: 13 residues. As DNA, the CDR3 is TGTGCCAGCAGTTACGGTTCGGGCTACGAGCAGTACTTC. Protein: CASSYGSGYEQYF.

Comment on this clonotype: The junction and the germline gene differ at one end; a read error may be behind it. The rearrangement joins TRBV9 to TRBJ1-5; D unresolved. CDR1 and CDR2 from the germline V gene are SGDLS and YYNGEE. This CDR3 spans 13 amino acids. The CDR3 nucleotides read TGTGCCAGTAGCGTATATCCCAGTCAGCCCCAGCATTTT. This sequence encodes CASSVYPSQPQHF.

This clonotype was seen many times. One junction end does not reproduce the germline sequence, and a read error may be involved. The chain recombines TRBV20-1 with TRBJ2-7; 9 bases are a match to TRBD1. This CDR3 spans 15 amino acids. CDR1 DFQATT and CDR2 SNEGSKA come from the germline V gene (reference sequence). CDR3 nucleotides: TGCAGTGCTCGAGACCCAGGACAGGGGTACTACGAGCAGTACTTC. Its protein is CSARDPGQGYYEQYF.

On this clonotype itself: One end of the junction fails to match germline, which may point to a read error. V and J are TRBV29-1 and TRBJ2-1, with D uncertain. Germline V gives CDR1 SQVTM, CDR2 ANQGSEA. This CDR3 has 16 amino acids. CDR3 loop: CSVEGLAANNYNQQFF. In DNA, the CDR3 is TGCAGCGTTGAGGGTCTGGCGGCTAATAACTACAATCAGCAGTTCTTC.

A remark on this clonotype: Germline is not matched at one junction end, which may reflect a read error. The chain couples TRBV4-3 to TRBJ2-6; D is unclear. This CDR3 region has 18 residues. Germline loops: CDR1 LGHNA, CDR2 YSLEER. CDR3 bases: TGTGCCAGCAGTCAAGAAAATGATGGGAACTCTGGGAACAACGTCCTGACTTTC. This encodes CASSQENDGNSGNNVLTF.

Concerning this clonotype itself: A much larger clone is a single base away; this may be a read error. The chain combines TRBV20-1 with TRBJ2-2; either TRBD1 or TRBD2 may fit D (5 bases each). The germline gives CDR1 DFQATT, CDR2 SNEGSKA (reference sequence). CDR3 length equals 14 residues. CDR3 region: CSARDRGVTGKLFF. In nucleotides, the CDR3 is TGCAGTGCTAGAGATCGGGGCGTCACCGGGAAGCTGTTTTTT.

This sequence joins TRBV11-1 and TRBJ1-1, with D possibly being TRBD1 (6 bases). The germline CDR1 and CDR2 sequences are SGHAT and FQDESV (reference sequence). Trimming left V 2 bases short and J 6 bases short, with 16 bases between. This CDR3 is built from 15 residues. The DNA for the CDR3 is TGTGCCAGCAGCTTAAGGGGGGGGCTCGGCGCTGAAGCTTTCTTT. It codes for CASSLRGGLGAEAFF. Full variable domain (outside the CDR3, taken from reference TRBV11-1 and TRBJ1-1): EAEVAQSPRYKITEKSQAVAFWCDPISGHATLYWYRQILGQGPELLVQFQDESVVDDSQLPKDRFSAERLKGVDSTLKIQPAELGDSAMYLCASSLRGGLGAEAFFGQGTRLTVV.

The chain combines TRBV11-2 with TRBJ2-7, with a possible D match to TRBD2 (5 bases). This CDR3 has 14 residues. V was trimmed by 4 bases and J by 3 bases, leaving 13 bases between them. CDR1 SGHAT and CDR2 FQNNGV come from the germline V gene. The CDR3: CASSSRLTGYEQYF. The CDR3 nucleotides are TGTGCCAGCAGCTCCCGACTAACGGGCTACGAGCAGTACTTC. Variable domain in full (rest from reference TRBV11-2 and TRBJ2-7): EAGVAQSPRYKIIEKRQSVAFWCNPISGHATLYWYQQILGQGPKLLIQFQNNGVVDDSQLPKDRFSAERLKGVDSTLKIQPAKLEDSAVYLCASSSRLTGYEQYFGPGTRLTVT.

This clonotype was observed a few times. This chain connects TRBV20-1 to TRBJ2-1; no reliable D call. The CDR3 extends over 11 amino acids. V was trimmed by 6 bases and J by 7 bases, leaving 10 bases between them. Germline CDR1 is DFQATT and CDR2 is SNEGSKA (reference sequence). The CDR3 region has the DNA TGCAGTGCCCGCTTGGTGAATGAGCAGTTCTTC. Its protein product is CSARLVNEQFF.

In the case of this clonotype: A read error may explain this, as a much larger clone is one base away. The CDR3 ends on some other residue instead of the conserved phenylalanine or tryptophan, so this is likely a read error. CDR3 coding DNA: TGTGCCAGCAGTTTCGGGGGGCGAGGCGGGGAGCTGTTTTAT. Protein: CASSFGGRGGELFY. The V and J genes are TRBV12-3 or TRBV12-4 and TRBJ2-2; maybe TRBD2 (7 bases). Trimming cost V 3 bases and J 7 bases, with 12 bases left between them. The CDR3 runs 14 residues.

About this clonotype itself: This may be a read error: a much more frequent sequence differs by one nucleotide. CDR3 sequence: CASTTSMNTEAFF. In nucleotides, the CDR3 is TGTGCCAGCACCACTTCAATGAACACTGAAGCTTTCTTT. The V and J genes are TRBV6-1 and TRBJ1-1; D is unclear. This CDR3 region has 13 residues. V dropped 7 bases and J dropped 0 bases, with 9 bases sitting between them. In germline, CDR1 is MNHNS, CDR2 SASEGT.

Note on this clonotype: A single base separates this from a much larger clone, so it may be a read error. The chain has TRBV28 and TRBJ2-7; D possibly corresponds to TRBD2 (6 bases). V was cut by 7 bases and J by 5 bases, with 15 bases left in between. This CDR3 has 13 amino acids. In germline, CDR1 is MDHEN, CDR2 SYDVKM. The CDR3 DNA reads TGTGCCAGCATGGGAGGATGGAGCCACGAGCAGTACTTC. Protein: CASMGGWSHEQYF. Complete variable domain (other parts from reference TRBV28 and TRBJ2-7): DVKVTQSSRYLVKRTGEKVFLECVQDMDHENMFWYRQDPGLGLRLIYFSYDVKMKEKGDIPEGYSVSREKKERFSLILESASTNQTSMYLCASMGGWSHEQYFGPGTRLTVT.

The V gene is TRBV20-1, the J gene TRBJ1-2; no reliable D call. The CDR3 contains 13 residues. Trimming took off 1 base at V and 8 bases at J, with 14 bases between the two ends. The V gene's germline CDR1 is DFQATT and CDR2 SNEGSKA (reference sequence). CDR3 protein: CSARGRGSGGYTF. CDR3 DNA sequence: TGCAGTGCTAGAGGTCGTGGATCGGGCGGCTACACCTTC.

The CDR3 nucleotides read TGTGCCAGCAACCTAATGACCAGGACTAGCGGACCAGGGCAGTTCTTC. This translates into CASNLMTRTSGPGQFF. V usage is TRBV11-2 and J usage is TRBJ2-1; 10 nucleotides agree with TRBD2. The V and J ends lost 7 bases and 12 bases, in that order; junction bases with no gene match: 18. Germline V gives CDR1 SGHAT, CDR2 FQNNGV. This CDR3 contains 16 residues.

This clonotype was seen repeatedly, ten times or more. The chain has TRBV28 and TRBJ2-2, with TRBD1 identical over 8 bases. There are 17 residues in the CDR3. V lost 1 base and J lost 1; bases outside the gene matches: 5. Germline V lookup: CDR1 MDHEN, CDR2 SYDVKM. The CDR3 here is CASSLSAGTGNTGELFF. The CDR3, as DNA: TGTGCCAGCAGTTTATCGGCCGGGACAGGGAACACCGGGGAGCTGTTTTTT.

The chain carries TRBV20-1 and TRBJ2-4; D is uncertain. V shed 0 bases and J shed 13 bases, with 13 bases lying between them. CDR3 size: 12 residues. CDR1 DFQATT and CDR2 SNEGSKA come from the germline V gene (reference sequence). CDR3 amino acids: CSARDLGQRQYF. The CDR3 DNA follows: TGCAGTGCTAGAGATCTAGGGCAGAGACAGTACTTC.

A note on this clonotype: The junction departs from germline at one end; a sequencing error may be responsible. The chain carries TRBV4-2 and TRBJ1-5; D possibly corresponds to TRBD1 (5 bases). Germline-derived CDR1 and CDR2 are LGHNA and YNFKEQ. CDR3 length: 13 residues. The chain's CDR3 is CVSSQDRGQPLYF. Here the CDR3 DNA reads TGTGTCAGCAGCCAAGATAGGGGTCAGCCCCTGTATTTT.

This clonotype was recorded at least ten times. The V gene is TRBV29-1, the J gene TRBJ1-4; 8 bases are a match to TRBD1. J was trimmed by 8 bases and V by 3 bases; bases with no gene match: 5. The germline CDR1 and CDR2 sequences are SQVTM and ANQGSEA. This CDR3 has 13 amino acids. CDR3 bases: TGCAGCGTTGACGGACAGGGAGGCGAAAAACTGTTTTTT. It specifies CSVDGQGGEKLFF.